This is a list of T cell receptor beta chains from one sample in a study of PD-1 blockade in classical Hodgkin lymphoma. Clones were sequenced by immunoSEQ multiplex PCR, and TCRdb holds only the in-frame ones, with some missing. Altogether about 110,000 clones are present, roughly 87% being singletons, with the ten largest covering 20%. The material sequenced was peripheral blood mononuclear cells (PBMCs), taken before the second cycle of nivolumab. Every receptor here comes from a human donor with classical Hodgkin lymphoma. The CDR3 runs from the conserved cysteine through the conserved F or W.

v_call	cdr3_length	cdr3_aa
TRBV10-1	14	CASSRASSYNEQFF
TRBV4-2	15	CASTSSRGGPYGYTF
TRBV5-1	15	CASSLAWGLGEKLFF
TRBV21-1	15	CASSKDKGRRKGYTF
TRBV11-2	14	CASSASGPYYEQYF
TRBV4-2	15	CASSQDQAGRPEQYF
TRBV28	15	CASRPGQKNTGELFF
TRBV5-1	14	CASSLPLGNEKLFF
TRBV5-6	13	CASSLDRVDGYTF
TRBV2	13	CASSTDRWTEAFF
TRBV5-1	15	CASSPGDSDVYGYTF
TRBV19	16	CASADRGTSGANVLTF
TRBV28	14	CASSLPISGYGYTF
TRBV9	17	CASSTAFSGRGDNEQFF
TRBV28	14	CASYRTGGSYEQYF
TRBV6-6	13	CAGGTGYDGELFF
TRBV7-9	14	CASSPGQGFDGYTF
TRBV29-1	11	CSARQGLEQFF
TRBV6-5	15	CASTTRTGVWYGYTF
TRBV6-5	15	CASSYSSGPYNEQFF
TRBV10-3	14	CAISESGPVYGYTF
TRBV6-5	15	CASSYSRGPNEKLFF
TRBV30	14	CAWGVGLGADTQYF
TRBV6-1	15	CASSEEAEANTEAFF
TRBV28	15	CASRTSGRRVYEQYF